Listed here are 17 T cell receptor beta chains from one sample, sequenced in a study of radiotherapy plus CTLA-4 blockade in lung cancer. TCRdb keeps only in-frame clones here, not all; method: immunoSEQ multiplex PCR. The data show 35,000 or so clones, around 83% seen once. This material consisted of peripheral blood, taken from a patient treated with radiotherapy plus ipilimumab. These receptors were collected from a human donor with non-small cell lung cancer who had stable disease on radiotherapy plus ipilimumab.

As concerns this clone: At one boundary the junction diverges from the germline segment, which might be a read error. The chain links TRBV28 to TRBJ2-7, with 8 bases matching TRBD1. The V gene's germline CDR1 is MDHEN and CDR2 SYDVKM. CDR3 length equals 15 residues. The CDR3 nucleotides are TGTGCCAGCAGCTACGGACAGGGTAGTCCCTACGAGCAGTGCTTC. Its translation: CASSYGQGSPYEQCF.

The chain couples TRBV7-2 to TRBJ2-7; 10 bases line up with TRBD2. Germline CDR1 SGHTA, CDR2 FQGNSA. V was pared by 1 base and J by 0 bases, with 3 bases of the junction left unmatched. The CDR3 runs 16 residues. The CDR3 DNA reads TGTGCCAGCAGCTTAGGGTCTAGCGGGAGCTCCTACGAGCAGTACTTC. Translation gives CASSLGSSGSSYEQYF.

The chain has TRBV7-9 and TRBJ2-7; 10 positions agree with TRBD1. Losses at the gene ends were 4 bases for V and 1 base for J; bases not matched to a gene: 1. Germline V gene sequence: CDR1 SEHNR, CDR2 FQNEAQ (reference sequence). The CDR3 sequence is 14 residues long. The DNA of the CDR3 is TGTGCCAGCAGCTCGGGACAGGGGTCCTACGAGCAGTACTTC. This codes for CASSSGQGSYEQYF.

This rearrangement joins TRBV9 to TRBJ2-5; D is unresolved. This CDR3 contains 15 residues. V was trimmed by 0 bases and J by 4 bases, leaving 13 bases between them. Germline V gene lookup returns CDR1 SGDLS and CDR2 YYNGEE. CDR3 nucleotides: TGTGCCAGCAGCGTAGCTCACCAGGTCAGAGAGACCCAGTACTTC. Translating gives CASSVAHQVRETQYF.

The chain employs TRBV7-3 and TRBJ2-1; TRBD1 agrees at 7 bases. The CDR3 length is 15 residues. From germline, CDR1 is SGHTA and CDR2 FQGTGA. With V trimmed by 2 bases and J by 5 bases, 6 bases remained unmatched. The CDR3 is CASSLFGTDHNEQFF. The CDR3 DNA sequence: TGTGCCAGCAGCTTATTTGGGACAGACCACAATGAGCAGTTCTTC.

The chain carries TRBV7-2 and TRBJ2-3; 10 nucleotides line up with TRBD2. This CDR3 has 19 residues. V lost 5 bases to trimming and J lost 4 bases; unmatched junction nucleotides: 18. Per germline, CDR1 SGHTA and CDR2 FQGNSA. CDR3 bases: TGTGCCAGCAGCCTCTACGGGGCGGTCAGTAGCGGGAGGTCAGATACGCAGTATTTT. Translation: CASSLYGAVSSGRSDTQYF.

As DNA, the CDR3 is TGTGCCAGCAGTGATGGGGCCCCGACGAACACCGGGGAGCTGTTTTTT. Translation gives CASSDGAPTNTGELFF. The V gene is TRBV27, the J gene TRBJ2-2, with a weak D call TRBD1 (5 bases). CDR1 is MNHEY and CDR2 is SMNVEV in the germline V gene (reference sequence). This CDR3 contains 16 residues. The V and J ends lost 5 bases and 0 bases respectively, with 13 bases between them.

As regards this clone: Other DNA sequences of this sample code for an identical CDR3. The chain uses TRBV7-9 and TRBJ2-7; the D gene is possibly TRBD1 (6 bases). CDR3 length: 16 amino acids. Trimming pared 5 bases from V and 5 bases from J, leaving 22 bases between. The germline gives CDR1 SEHNR, CDR2 FQNEAQ (reference sequence). The CDR3 nucleotides are TGTGCCAGCAGCCCTCGTACAGGGACCTCTCTACACGAGCAGTACTTC. It translates to CASSPRTGTSLHEQYF.

The chain uses TRBV1 and TRBJ2-5; TRBD1, the D gene given by the table, was not confirmed from the DNA. TRBV1 is a known pseudogene. CDR3 length: 14 residues. The CDR3 reads CTSSLGAVQETQYF. The CDR3 region has the DNA TGCACCAGCAGCCTGGGGGCAGTCCAAGAGACCCAGTACTTC.

The chain employs TRBV7-2 and TRBJ2-2; D perhaps matches TRBD2 (6 bases). Germline CDR1 and CDR2: SGHTA and FQGNSA. The CDR3 is made up of 16 amino acids. V gave up 5 bases and J gave up 0 bases, with 13 bases separating them. CDR3 bases: TGTGCCAGCAGCGTAGGGACTGTTACGAACACCGGGGAGCTGTTTTTT. Translating gives CASSVGTVTNTGELFF.

The chain carries TRBV5-1 and TRBJ2-3, with 9 bases fitting TRBD2. The germline gives CDR1 SGHRS, CDR2 YFSETQ. The CDR3 runs to 15 residues. V shed 7 bases and J 2 bases; nucleotides not matched to a gene: 8. CDR3 DNA: TGCGCCAGCTGTGTAGCGGGAGCGGTCACAGATACGCAGTATTTT. Translating it yields CASCVAGAVTDTQYF.

The chain employs TRBV6-5 and TRBJ2-5, with 10 bases lining up with TRBD2. The V gene's germline CDR1 is MNHEY and CDR2 SVGAGI. This CDR3 is built from 16 residues. Trimming removed 0 bases from V and 8 bases from J; junction bases left unmatched: 9. The CDR3 loop reads CASSYSGPSGSATQYF. DNA of the CDR3: TGTGCCAGCAGTTACTCGGGGCCTAGCGGGAGTGCAACCCAGTACTTC.

The CDR3 protein is CASSEFWSGGTPSTDTQYF. CDR3 nucleotide sequence: TGTGCCAGCAGTGAATTCTGGAGTGGCGGGACTCCTAGCACAGATACGCAGTATTTT. The chain is built from TRBV2 and TRBJ2-3, with D maybe TRBD2 (6 bases). The V gene's germline CDR1 is SNHLY and CDR2 FYNNEI. V was clipped by 2 bases and J by 0 bases, with 21 bases between them. The CDR3 loop spans 19 amino acids. The full variable domain, completed using reference TRBV2 and TRBJ2-3, is EPEVTQTPSHQVTQMGQEVILRCVPISNHLYFYWYRQILGQKVEFLVSFYNNEISEKSEIFDDQFSVERPDGSNFTLKIRSTKLEDSAMYFCASSEFWSGGTPSTDTQYFGPGTRLTVL.

The chain links TRBV4-3 to TRBJ1-3, with D possibly TRBD1 on 6 matching bases. Looked up from germline, CDR1 is LGHNA and CDR2 is YSLEER. V dropped 4 bases and J dropped 3 bases, with 16 bases sitting between them. CDR3 size: 16 residues. For the CDR3, the DNA is TGCGCCAGCAGCCCAACCGGGACACCTTATGGAAACACCATATATTTT. Translation gives CASSPTGTPYGNTIYF.

The CDR3 reads CASSMGTSGSNQPQHF. Written as DNA, the CDR3 is TGTGCCAGTAGTATGGGGACTTCTGGTAGCAATCAGCCCCAGCATTTT. This chain joins TRBV19 and TRBJ1-5, with D tentatively TRBD1 (5 bases). The CDR3 is 16 residues long. Germline V gives CDR1 LNHDA, CDR2 SQIVND (reference sequence). V was trimmed by 3 bases and J by 0 bases, leaving 12 bases between them. Looking up the rest from reference TRBV19 and TRBJ1-5 gives the full variable domain: DGGITQSPKYLFRKEGQNVTLSCEQNLNHDAMYWYRQDPGQGLRLIYYSQIVNDFQKGDIAEGYSVSREKKESFPLTVTSAQKNPTAFYLCASSMGTSGSNQPQHFGDGTRLSIL.

As DNA, the CDR3 is TGTGCCAGCATTCCCTGGCCGACTAGCGGGAAAGGGAACACCGGGGAGCTGTTTTTT. This gives the protein CASIPWPTSGKGNTGELFF. This rearrangement joins TRBV7-8 to TRBJ2-2; 11 bases are a match to TRBD2. The CDR3 is 19 amino acids. Unmatched junction bases numbered 14, after V lost 7 bases and J lost 1 base. CDR1 and CDR2 (germline): SGHVS, FQNEAQ.

About this clone itself: This sample also contains other DNA sequences that code for the same CDR3. The chain couples TRBV19 to TRBJ1-5; tentatively, D is TRBD1 (6 bases). CDR3 length: 15 residues. The ends were cut back, 3 bases at V and 0 bases at J, with 9 bases in the middle. Germline CDR1 LNHDA, CDR2 SQIVND (reference sequence). Here the CDR3 reads CASSIGTHSNQPQHF. The CDR3 bases are TGTGCCAGTAGTATCGGGACACATAGCAATCAGCCCCAGCATTTT.